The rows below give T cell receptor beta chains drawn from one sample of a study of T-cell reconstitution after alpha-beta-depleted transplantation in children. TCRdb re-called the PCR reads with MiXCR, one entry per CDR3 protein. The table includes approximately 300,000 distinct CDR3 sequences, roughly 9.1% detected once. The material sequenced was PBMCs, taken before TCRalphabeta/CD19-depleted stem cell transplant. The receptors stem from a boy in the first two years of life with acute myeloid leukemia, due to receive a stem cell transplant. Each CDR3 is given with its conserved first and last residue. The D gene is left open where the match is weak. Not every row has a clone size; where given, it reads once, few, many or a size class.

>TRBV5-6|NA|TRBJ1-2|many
CASSKFRIPYGYTF
TGTGCCAGCAGCAAATTCCGGATCCCCTATGGCTACACCTTC
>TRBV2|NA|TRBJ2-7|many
CASASNGLAYEQYF
TGTGCCAGCGCTTCGAACGGGCTAGCCTACGAGCAGTACTTC
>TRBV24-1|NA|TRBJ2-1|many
CATLEGNEQFF
TGTGCCACCCTAGAAGGCAATGAGCAGTTCTTC
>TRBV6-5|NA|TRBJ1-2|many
CASAGSYGYTF
TGTGCCAGCGCAGGGTCCTATGGCTACACCTTC
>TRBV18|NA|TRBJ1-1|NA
CASSQSAAGATEAFF
TGTGCCAGCTCACAGTCGGCCGCAGGGGCGACTGAAGCTTTCTTT
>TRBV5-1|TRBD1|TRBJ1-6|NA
CAAPGQGSSPLHF
TGCGCCGCGCCTGGACAGGGAAGTTCACCCCTCCACTTT
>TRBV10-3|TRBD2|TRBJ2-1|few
CAISAGTSGANEQFF
TGTGCCATCAGCGCCGGGACTAGCGGGGCCAATGAGCAGTTCTTC
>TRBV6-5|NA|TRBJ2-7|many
CASSYGEIGVHYEQYF
TGTGCCAGCAGTTACGGAGAGATCGGGGTCCACTACGAGCAGTACTTC
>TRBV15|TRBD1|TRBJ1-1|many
CATSYDRDAEAFF
TGTGCCACCAGCTACGACAGGGACGCTGAAGCTTTCTTT
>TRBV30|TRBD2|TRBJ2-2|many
CAWSVLAGDTGELFF
TGTGCCTGGAGTGTACTAGCGGGGGACACCGGGGAGCTGTTTTTT
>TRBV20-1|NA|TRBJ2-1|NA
CSARDTRRGEQFF
TGCAGTGCTAGAGATACTAGACGAGGTGAGCAGTTCTTC
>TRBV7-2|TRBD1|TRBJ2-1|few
CASRPLTGSFSYNEQFF
TGTGCCAGCAGACCTCTGACAGGGTCTTTCTCCTACAATGAGCAGTTCTTC
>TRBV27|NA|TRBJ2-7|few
CASSLAPGYEQYF
TGTGCCAGCAGTTTGGCCCCGGGCTACGAGCAGTACTTC
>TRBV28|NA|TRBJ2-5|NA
CATRMNMETQYF
TGTGCCACCCGAATGAATATGGAGACCCAGTACTTC
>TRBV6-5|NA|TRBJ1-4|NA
CASSYLGGSEREKLFF
TGTGCCAGCAGTTACTTGGGAGGGTCCGAGCGGGAAAAACTGTTTTTT
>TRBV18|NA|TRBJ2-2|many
CASSPTGQNTGELFF
TGTGCCAGCTCACCAACGGGACAGAACACCGGGGAGCTGTTTTTT
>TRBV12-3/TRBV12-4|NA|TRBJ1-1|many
CASRIGRSSNTEAFF
TGTGCCAGCAGGATTGGGCGCAGTTCGAACACTGAAGCTTTCTTT
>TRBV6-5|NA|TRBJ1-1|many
CASSYSGSLNTEAFF
TGTGCCAGCAGTTACTCGGGGTCGTTGAACACTGAAGCTTTCTTT
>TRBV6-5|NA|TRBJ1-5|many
CASSYSGGERQPQHF
TGTGCCAGCAGTTACTCCGGTGGGGAGAGGCAGCCCCAGCATTTT
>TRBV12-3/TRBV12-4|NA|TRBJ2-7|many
CASTGSESYEQYF
TGTGCCAGCACGGGCTCAGAGTCCTACGAGCAGTACTTC
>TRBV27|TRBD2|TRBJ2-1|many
CASSSPGTSGRLSSYNEQFF
TGTGCCAGCAGTTCACCGGGGACTAGCGGAAGGCTTAGCTCCTACAATGAGCAGTTCTTC
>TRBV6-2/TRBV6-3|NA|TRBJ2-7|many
CASSYSTTYEQYF
TGTGCCAGCAGTTACTCGACAACCTACGAGCAGTACTTC
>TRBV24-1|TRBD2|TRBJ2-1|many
CATSDLGTRNEQFF
TGTGCCACCAGTGACCTGGGGACTAGAAATGAGCAGTTCTTC
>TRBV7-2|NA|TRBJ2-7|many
CASSLQTGGVYEQYF
TGTGCCAGCAGCTTACAGACAGGAGGGGTCTACGAGCAGTACTTC
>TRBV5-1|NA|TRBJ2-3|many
CASRADTQYF
TGCGCCAGCAGAGCAGATACGCAGTATTTT
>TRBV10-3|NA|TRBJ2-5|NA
CAISDPNRAGGETQYF
TGTGCCATCAGTGACCCCAACAGGGCAGGAGGAGAGACCCAGTACTTC
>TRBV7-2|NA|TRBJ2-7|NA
CASSLIRVGAYEQYF
TGTGCCAGCAGCTTAATTAGGGTAGGGGCCTACGAGCAGTACTTC
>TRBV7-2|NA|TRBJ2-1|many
CASSLEAPGPQFF
TGTGCCAGCAGCTTAGAGGCGCCGGGACCTCAGTTCTTC
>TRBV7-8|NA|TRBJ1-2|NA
CASSRTSGGYTF
TGTGCCAGCAGCCGGACCTCTGGTGGCTACACCTTC
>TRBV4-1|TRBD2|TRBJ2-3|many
CASSFLAGGLTDTQYF
TGCGCCAGCAGCTTTTTAGCGGGGGGACTCACAGATACGCAGTATTTT
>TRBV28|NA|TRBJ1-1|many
CASTGVSSEAFF
TGTGCCAGCACCGGGGTAAGCAGCGAAGCTTTCTTT
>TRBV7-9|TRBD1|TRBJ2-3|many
CASSSVTGGTDTQYF
TGTGCCAGCAGCTCCGTAACAGGGGGGACAGATACGCAGTATTTT
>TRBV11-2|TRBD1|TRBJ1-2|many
CASTFLDRGHGYTF
TGTGCCAGCACCTTTCTCGACAGGGGCCATGGCTACACCTTC
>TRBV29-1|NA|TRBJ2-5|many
CSVGHRLHLESQYF
TGCAGCGTTGGTCACAGACTGCATTTGGAGTCCCAGTACTTC
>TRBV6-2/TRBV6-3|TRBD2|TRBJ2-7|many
CASSYAGLAASYEQYF
TGTGCCAGCAGTTACGCCGGACTAGCCGCCTCCTACGAGCAGTACTTC
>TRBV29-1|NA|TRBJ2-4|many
CSVFTRPNIQYF
TGCAGCGTCTTCACGCGCCCAAACATTCAGTACTTC
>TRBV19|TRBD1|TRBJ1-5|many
CASNPGQPYQPQHF
TGTGCCAGTAACCCGGGACAGCCCTATCAGCCCCAGCATTTT
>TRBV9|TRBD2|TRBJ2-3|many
CASSVVGLVSLADTQYF
TGTGCCAGCAGCGTAGTTGGACTAGTCTCCTTGGCAGATACGCAGTATTTT
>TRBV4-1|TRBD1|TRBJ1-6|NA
CASSRQGRDSPLHF
TGCGCCAGCAGCCGACAGGGGCGGGATTCACCCCTCCACTTT
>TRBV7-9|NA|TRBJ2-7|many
CASSFITGRTYEQYF
TGTGCCAGCAGCTTCATTACAGGGAGGACCTACGAGCAGTACTTC
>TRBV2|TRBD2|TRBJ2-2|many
CASSPGLITGELFF
TGTGCCAGCAGCCCGGGACTAATCACCGGGGAGCTGTTTTTT
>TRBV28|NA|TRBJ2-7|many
CASSLYRQALSYEQYF
TGTGCCAGCAGTTTATACCGGCAGGCCCTTTCCTACGAGCAGTACTTC
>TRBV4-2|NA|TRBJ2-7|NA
CASSQNSARRYEQYF
TGTGCCAGCAGCCAAAACTCAGCAAGGAGGTACGAGCAGTACTTC
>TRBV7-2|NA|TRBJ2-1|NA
CASSPRTWTNEQFF
TGTGCCAGCAGCCCTCGGACTTGGACGAATGAGCAGTTCTTC
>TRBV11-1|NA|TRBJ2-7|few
CASSWGGYYEQYF
TGTGCCAGCAGTTGGGGCGGCTACTACGAGCAGTACTTC
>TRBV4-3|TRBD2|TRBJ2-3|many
CASSQALGLAGVSTDTQYF
TGCGCCAGCAGCCAAGCCTTGGGACTAGCGGGTGTTAGCACAGATACGCAGTATTTT
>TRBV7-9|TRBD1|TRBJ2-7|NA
CASSLQTGTGSYEQYF
TGTGCCAGCAGCCTCCAGACCGGGACAGGGAGCTACGAGCAGTACTTC
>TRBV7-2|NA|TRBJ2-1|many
CASSIRGLPQGNEQFF
TGTGCCAGCAGCATACGGGGACTCCCCCAGGGCAATGAGCAGTTCTTC
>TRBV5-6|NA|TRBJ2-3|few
CASSLARGTNTDTQYF
TGTGCCAGCAGCTTGGCCAGGGGGACTAACACAGATACGCAGTATTTT
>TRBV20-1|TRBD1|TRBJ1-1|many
CSAIGTGGEAFF
TGCAGTGCTATAGGGACAGGGGGTGAAGCTTTCTTT
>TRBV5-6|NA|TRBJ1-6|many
CASSFSNSPLHF
TGTGCCAGCAGCTTCAGTAATTCACCCCTCCACTTT
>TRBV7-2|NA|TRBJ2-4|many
CASSLEASLAKNIQYF
TGTGCCAGCAGCTTAGAAGCTTCCTTAGCCAAAAACATTCAGTACTTC
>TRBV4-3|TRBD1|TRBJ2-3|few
CASSPRDRVTDTQYF
TGCGCCAGCAGCCCTAGGGACAGGGTAACAGATACGCAGTATTTT
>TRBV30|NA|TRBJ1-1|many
CAWSVGQNTEAFF
TGTGCCTGGAGTGTAGGACAGAACACTGAAGCTTTCTTT